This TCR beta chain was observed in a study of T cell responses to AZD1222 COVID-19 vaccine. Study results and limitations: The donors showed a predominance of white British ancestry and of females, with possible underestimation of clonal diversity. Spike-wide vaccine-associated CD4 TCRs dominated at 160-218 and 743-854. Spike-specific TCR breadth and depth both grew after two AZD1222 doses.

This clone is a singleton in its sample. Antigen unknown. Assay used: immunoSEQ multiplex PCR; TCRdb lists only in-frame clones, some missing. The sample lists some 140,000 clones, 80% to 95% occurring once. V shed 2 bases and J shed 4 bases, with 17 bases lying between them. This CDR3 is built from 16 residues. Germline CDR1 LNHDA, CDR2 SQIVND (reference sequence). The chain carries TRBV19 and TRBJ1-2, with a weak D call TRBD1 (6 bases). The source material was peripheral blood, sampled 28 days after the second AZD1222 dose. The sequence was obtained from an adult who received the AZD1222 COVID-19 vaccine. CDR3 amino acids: CASSIFPTGSAYGYTF. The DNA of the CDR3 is TGTGCCAGTAGTATATTCCCAACAGGGTCTGCCTATGGCTACACCTTC.